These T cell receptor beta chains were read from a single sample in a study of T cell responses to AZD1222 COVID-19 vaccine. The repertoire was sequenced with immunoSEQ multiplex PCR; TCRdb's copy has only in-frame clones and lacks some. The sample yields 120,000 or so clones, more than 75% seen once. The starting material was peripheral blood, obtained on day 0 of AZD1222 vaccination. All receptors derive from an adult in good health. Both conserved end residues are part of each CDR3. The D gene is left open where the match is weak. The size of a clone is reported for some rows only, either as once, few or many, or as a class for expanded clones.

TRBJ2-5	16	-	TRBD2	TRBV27	TGTGCCAGCAGTTTAGTTCTAGCGGGAGGGCCGGAGACCCAGTACTTC	CASSLVLAGGPETQYF
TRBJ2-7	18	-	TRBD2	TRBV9	TGTGCCAGCAGCGTAGCTTCCGGGGCTAGCGGGAGCTCCTACGAGCAGTACTTC	CASSVASGASGSSYEQYF
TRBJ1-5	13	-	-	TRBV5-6	TGTGCCAGCAGCTCACGGGGGACTCAGCCCCAGCATTTT	CASSSRGTQPQHF
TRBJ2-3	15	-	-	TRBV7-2	TGTGCCAGCAGCTTAGAGGTACAGAGCACAGATACGCAGTATTTT	CASSLEVQSTDTQYF
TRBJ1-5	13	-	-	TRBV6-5	TGTGCCGGGACGGTAAATAGCAATCAGCCCCAGCATTTT	CAGTVNSNQPQHF
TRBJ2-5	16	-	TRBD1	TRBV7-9	TGTGCCAGCAGCCTCCCCCCGGGACAGGGCGGGGAGACCCAGTACTTC	CASSLPPGQGGETQYF
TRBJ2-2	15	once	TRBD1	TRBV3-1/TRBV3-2	TGTGCCAGCAGCCGCCCGACAGGGACCACCGGGGAGCTGTTTTTT	CASSRPTGTTGELFF
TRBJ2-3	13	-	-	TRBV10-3	TGTGCCACCCGGCCCCCCCTTGGGGATACGCAGTATTTT	CATRPPLGDTQYF
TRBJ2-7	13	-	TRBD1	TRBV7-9	TGTGCCAGCAGCGTCGGGACAGGGGGCGAGCAGTACTTC	CASSVGTGGEQYF
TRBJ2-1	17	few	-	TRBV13	TGTGCCAGCAGCTTAGCCCACCGCCGGGTGGGGCGGGATGAGCAGTTCTTC	CASSLAHRRVGRDEQFF
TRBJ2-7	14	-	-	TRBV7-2	TGTGCCAGCAGCTCCTACAGGACCGCCTACGAGCAGTACTTC	CASSSYRTAYEQYF
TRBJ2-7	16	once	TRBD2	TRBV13	TGTGCCAGCAGCTTAGGCGGGGCGGGAGGGCCCTACGAGCAGTACTTC	CASSLGGAGGPYEQYF
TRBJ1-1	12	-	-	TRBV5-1	TGCGCCAGCAGCTCCGGAGTCACTGAAGCTTTCTTT	CASSSGVTEAFF
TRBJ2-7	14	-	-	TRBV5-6	TGTGCCAGCAGCTCGCCCGGCGCGGGATACGAGCAGTACTTC	CASSSPGAGYEQYF
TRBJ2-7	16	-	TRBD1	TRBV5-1	TGCGCCAGCAGCATATCCGGACAGGGGGCTTGGGACGAGCAGTACTTC	CASSISGQGAWDEQYF
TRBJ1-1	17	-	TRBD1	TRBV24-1	TGTGCCACCAGTGATTCACGGACAGGGGGCTCCCGGACTGAAGCTTTCTTT	CATSDSRTGGSRTEAFF
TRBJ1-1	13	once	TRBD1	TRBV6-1	TGTGCCAGCAGCCCCATACAGGGGGCGGCAGCTTTCTTT	CASSPIQGAAAFF
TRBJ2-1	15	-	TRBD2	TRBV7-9	TGTGCCAGCAGCCGAAGCGGGAGGGGCTACAATGAGCAGTTCTTC	CASSRSGRGYNEQFF
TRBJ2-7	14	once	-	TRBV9	TGTGCCAGCAGCGTCGATGGCAACTCCTACGAGCAGTACTTC	CASSVDGNSYEQYF
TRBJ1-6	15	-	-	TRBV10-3	TGTGCCATCAGTGATTGGGAGCGCGAAAATTCACCCCTCCACTTT	CAISDWERENSPLHF
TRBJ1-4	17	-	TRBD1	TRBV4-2	TGTGCCAGCAGCCAAGATGCCGGCAGGACAGGGGGTGAAAAACTGTTTTTT	CASSQDAGRTGGEKLFF
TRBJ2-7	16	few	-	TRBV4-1	TGCGCCAGCAGCCAAGTGGGTCGGGACTCCTCCCTCAGGCAGTACTTC	CASSQVGRDSSLRQYF
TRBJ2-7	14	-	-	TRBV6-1	TGTGCCAGCAGTGAAGCTTACAGGGTCTACGAGCAGTACTTC	CASSEAYRVYEQYF
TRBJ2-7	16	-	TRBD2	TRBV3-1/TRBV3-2	TGTGCCAGCAGCCCATCCCCCGCGGGAGCGGTCTACGAGCAGTACTTC	CASSPSPAGAVYEQYF
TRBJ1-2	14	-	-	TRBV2	TGTGCCAGCAGTGTCGGGGGAAAAGTGCGTGGCTACACCTTC	CASSVGGKVRGYTF
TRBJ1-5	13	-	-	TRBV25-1	TGTGCCAGCAGTGCTGGCAGGGCTCAGCCCCAGCATTTT	CASSAGRAQPQHF
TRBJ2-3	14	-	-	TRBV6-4	TGTGCCATCCCAACCCCCCAGGGCACAGATACGCAGTATTTT	CAIPTPQGTDTQYF
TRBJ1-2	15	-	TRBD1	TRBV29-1	TGCAGCGTTGAAGACTGGACAGGGTCCTTCTATGGCTACACCTTC	CSVEDWTGSFYGYTF
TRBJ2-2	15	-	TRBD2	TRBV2	TGTGCCAGCAGCTATACTAGCGCTCGCACCGGGGAGCTGTTTTTT	CASSYTSARTGELFF
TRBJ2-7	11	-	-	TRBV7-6	TGTGCCAGCAGCGACGGGAACGAGCAGTACTTC	CASSDGNEQYF
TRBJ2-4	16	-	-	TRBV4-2	TGTGCCAGCAGCCGGGACCTCGGACAATTACGAGACATTCAGTACTTC	CASSRDLGQLRDIQYF
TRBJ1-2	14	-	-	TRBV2	TGTGCCAGCAGTGTGGTGGGGACCATGGGTGGCTACACCTTC	CASSVVGTMGGYTF
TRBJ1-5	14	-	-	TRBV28	TGTGCCAGCAGGGGTGGTTGGGCGGAGGAGCCCCAGCATTTT	CASRGGWAEEPQHF
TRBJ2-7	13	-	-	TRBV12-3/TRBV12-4	TGTGCCAGCAGTTTGACGTGGAACTACGAGCAGTACTTC	CASSLTWNYEQYF
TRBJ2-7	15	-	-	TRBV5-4	TGTGCCAGCAGCTCCCGGGGTGCGGGCTCCTACGAGCAGTACTTC	CASSSRGAGSYEQYF
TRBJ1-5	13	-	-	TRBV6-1	TGTGCCAGCAGTTTGGTAGGTAATCAGCCCCAGCATTTT	CASSLVGNQPQHF
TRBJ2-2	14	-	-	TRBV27	TGTGCCAGCAGTTTAAGTTGGAACACCGGGGAGCTGTTTTTT	CASSLSWNTGELFF
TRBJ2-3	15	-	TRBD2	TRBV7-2	TGTGCCAGCAGCCCCCTAGCGGGGGGCACAGATACGCAGTATTTT	CASSPLAGGTDTQYF
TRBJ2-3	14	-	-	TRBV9	TGTGCCAGCAGCGAACCCCTGTTCGGCTATCCGCAGTATTTT	CASSEPLFGYPQYF
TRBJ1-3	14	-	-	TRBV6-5	TGTGCCAGCAGTTACCGGGGGGGTGGAAACACCATATATTTT	CASSYRGGGNTIYF
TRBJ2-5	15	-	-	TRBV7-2	TGTGCCAGCAGCTTACTGGCGGGACAGCAAGAGACCCAGTACTTC	CASSLLAGQQETQYF
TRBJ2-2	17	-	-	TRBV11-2	TGTGCCAGCAGCTTACCCCGGGTACCCTCGAACACCGGGGAGCTGTTTTTT	CASSLPRVPSNTGELFF
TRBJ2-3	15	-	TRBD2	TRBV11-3	TGTGCCAGCAGCTCCGGACTAGGTGCGGGAGATACGCAGTATTTT	CASSSGLGAGDTQYF
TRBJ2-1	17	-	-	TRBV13	TGTGCCAGCAGCGCGACAGGGAGGCTCAGCTCCTACAATGAGCAGTTCTTC	CASSATGRLSSYNEQFF
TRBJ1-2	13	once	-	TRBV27	TGTGCCAGCAGTTTAGAGCATGGCTATGGCTACACCTTC	CASSLEHGYGYTF